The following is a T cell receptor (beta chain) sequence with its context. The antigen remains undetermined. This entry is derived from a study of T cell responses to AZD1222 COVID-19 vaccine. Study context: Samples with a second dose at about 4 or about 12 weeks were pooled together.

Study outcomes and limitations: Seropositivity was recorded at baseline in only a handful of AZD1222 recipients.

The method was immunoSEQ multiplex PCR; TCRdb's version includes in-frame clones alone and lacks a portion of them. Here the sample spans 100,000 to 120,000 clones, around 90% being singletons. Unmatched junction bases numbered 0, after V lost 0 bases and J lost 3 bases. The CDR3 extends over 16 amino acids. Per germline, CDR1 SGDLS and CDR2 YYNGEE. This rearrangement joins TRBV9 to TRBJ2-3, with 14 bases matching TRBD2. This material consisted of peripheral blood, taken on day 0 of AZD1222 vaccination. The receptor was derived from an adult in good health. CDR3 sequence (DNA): TGTGCCAGCAGCGTAGGGACTAGCGGGAGGACAGATACGCAGTATTTT. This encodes CASSVGTSGRTDTQYF.